The entry below gives a single T cell receptor beta chain sequence along with its context. The protocol was immunoSEQ multiplex PCR, while the TCRdb copy is restricted to in-frame clones and leaves out a portion. The data show 95,000 to 150,000 clones, about 89% seen once. This entry comes from a study of T cell responses to AZD1222 COVID-19 vaccine. About the research overall: Pooled samples include second doses given at about 4 or 12 weeks.

This CDR3 contains 13 residues. Germline V CDR1 and CDR2: SQVTM, ANQGSEA. The trim removed 2 bases at V and 7 bases at J, leaving 3 bases unmatched. The TCR originated in an adult in good health. The J gene is TRBJ2-2, the V gene TRBV29-1, with TRBD2 matching over 8 bases. Material: peripheral blood, obtained on day 0 of AZD1222 vaccination. Written as DNA, the CDR3 is TGCAGCGTTGAACGGGGGGGTAACGGGGAGCTGTTTTTT. This gives the protein CSVERGGNGELFF.